A single sample gave rise to the 22 T cell receptor beta chains below, sequenced in a study of T cell responses to AZD1222 COVID-19 vaccine. The protocol was immunoSEQ multiplex PCR, while the TCRdb copy is restricted to in-frame clones and leaves out a portion. Counted here are some 150,000 clones, 90% to 95% occurring once; the ten biggest clones make up around 5.5%. The sample in question was peripheral blood, obtained on day 0 of AZD1222 vaccination. The receptor source for this set is an adult in good health.

J is TRBJ1-6 and V is TRBV29-1, with a weak D call TRBD1 (5 bases). The germline gives CDR1 SQVTM, CDR2 ANQGSEA. The CDR3 covers 12 residues. Deletions cut 1 base from V and 7 bases from J, with 5 bases between. CDR3 coding DNA: TGCAGCGTTGAAGCAGGGAATTCACCCCTCCACTTT. This encodes CSVEAGNSPLHF. Looking up the rest from reference TRBV29-1 and TRBJ1-6 gives the full variable domain: SAVISQKPSRDICQRGTSLTIQCQVDSQVTMMFWYRQQPGQSLTLIATANQGSEATYESGFVIDKFPISRPNLTFSTLTVSNMSPEDSSIYLCSVEAGNSPLHFGNGTRLTVT.

The chain joins TRBV28 to TRBJ2-5; the D gene is possibly TRBD1 (5 bases). Trimming cost V 6 bases and J 2 bases, with 13 bases left between them. This CDR3 contains 14 residues. Germline V lookup: CDR1 MDHEN, CDR2 SYDVKM. The CDR3 loop reads CASRPLGRQETQYF. CDR3 DNA sequence: TGTGCCAGCAGGCCTCTGGGGCGGCAAGAGACCCAGTACTTC.

The chain links TRBV7-8 to TRBJ2-1; D is unresolved. Germline V gene sequence: CDR1 SGHVS, CDR2 FQNEAQ. The V end lost 8 bases, the J end lost 0 bases, and 14 bases lay between the germline ends. CDR3 length equals 15 residues. CDR3 sequence reads: CASASLGHSYNEQFF. The CDR3 nucleotides read TGTGCCAGCGCATCCCTGGGCCACTCCTACAATGAGCAGTTCTTC.

This sequence joins TRBV3-1 (or the pseudogene TRBV3-2) and TRBJ2-6, with D possibly TRBD1 on 5 matching bases. The V gene's germline CDR1 is LGHDT and CDR2 YNNKEL (reference sequence). The V end lost 4 bases, the J end lost 0 bases, and 10 bases lay between the germline ends. The CDR3 loop spans 16 amino acids. The CDR3 DNA sequence: TGTGCCAGCAGCCGGTGGGGCAGCTCTGGGGCCAACGTCCTGACTTTC. Its translation is CASSRWGSSGANVLTF.

This chain links TRBV7-6 with TRBJ2-3; D could derive from TRBD1 or TRBD2 (6 bases each). Germline lookup yields CDR1 SGHVS and CDR2 FNYEAQ. With 5 bases removed from V and 6 bases from J, the gap between germline ends came to 9 bases. The CDR3 is made up of 12 amino acids. The CDR3 region is CASSPGADTQYF. The DNA of the CDR3 is TGTGCCAGCAGCCCGGGGGCCGATACGCAGTATTTT.

The rearrangement uses TRBV5-5 and TRBJ2-4, with D tentatively TRBD2 (5 bases). Between the trimmed V and J ends, which lost 6 bases and 0 bases, there was a span of 16 bases. Germline V lookup: CDR1 SGHKS, CDR2 YYEKEE (reference sequence). This CDR3 has 16 residues. The CDR3, as DNA: TGTGCCAGCACCGGGGAACGACGCCTAGCCAAAAACATTCAGTACTTC. It specifies CASTGERRLAKNIQYF.

Here the CDR3 DNA reads TGTGCCAGCAGTCTCTTCAGGAACACTGAAGCTTTCTTT. It specifies CASSLFRNTEAFF. The J gene is TRBJ1-1, the V gene TRBV12-3 or TRBV12-4, with no clear D. The CDR3 is made up of 13 amino acids. V lost 5 bases and J 1 base, leaving 8 bases between the germline ends.

The V gene is TRBV6-5, the J gene TRBJ1-5; D not resolved. The CDR3 has 14 residues. Between the trimmed V and J ends, which lost 2 bases and 4 bases, there was a span of 9 bases. Germline CDR1 is MNHEY and CDR2 is SVGAGI. CDR3 residues: CASSYTGTNQPQHF. Here the CDR3 DNA reads TGTGCCAGCAGTTACACGGGAACTAATCAGCCCCAGCATTTT.

The rearrangement joins TRBV11-3 to TRBJ2-1; 8 bases agree with TRBD2. From germline, CDR1 is SGHNT and CDR2 YENEEA. The CDR3 loop spans 17 amino acids. V gave up 4 bases and J gave up 4 bases; unmatched junction bases: 12. The CDR3 loop reads CASSWGPSGGLYNEQFF. The CDR3 nucleotides read TGTGCCAGCAGCTGGGGGCCGAGCGGGGGCCTTTACAATGAGCAGTTCTTC.

The chain joins TRBV6-2 or TRBV6-3 to TRBJ2-1, with 8 bases matching TRBD2. V lost 0 bases and J lost 4; bases outside the gene matches: 14. The CDR3 length is 19 residues. The V gene's germline CDR1 is MNHEY and CDR2 SVGEGT. The CDR3 is CASSYSIRRAGARYNEQFF. The CDR3, as DNA: TGTGCCAGCAGTTACTCGATCCGAAGAGCGGGGGCGAGGTACAATGAGCAGTTCTTC.

The chain links TRBV19 to TRBJ2-3, with 8 bases aligning to TRBD2. The trim removed 0 bases at V and 0 bases at J, leaving 5 bases unmatched. Germline CDR1 is LNHDA and CDR2 is SQIVND (reference sequence). This CDR3 is 17 amino acids long. For the CDR3, the DNA is TGTGCCAGTAGTATAGATCGGGGGGGTCCCAGCACAGATACGCAGTATTTT. It is translated as CASSIDRGGPSTDTQYF.

V is TRBV19 and J is TRBJ1-2; TRBD1 agrees at 8 bases. CDR3 length: 19 amino acids. The ends lost 0 bases at V and 2 bases at J; junction bases unmatched: 14. CDR1 LNHDA and CDR2 SQIVND come from the germline V gene (reference sequence). CDR3 sequence (DNA): TGTGCCAGTAGTATAGAAAGTTGGGGGGCAGGGGGCCAGAACTATGGCTACACCTTC. Its protein is CASSIESWGAGGQNYGYTF.

The chain couples TRBV7-2 to TRBJ2-5; D is unresolved. The V gene lost 3 bases and the J gene lost 3 bases, with 8 bases spanning the gap. The germline gives CDR1 SGHTA, CDR2 FQGNSA. This CDR3 is 13 amino acids long. The CDR3 reads CASSFVAEETQYF. In DNA, the CDR3 is TGTGCCAGCAGCTTTGTGGCGGAAGAGACCCAGTACTTC.

This chain uses TRBV9 with TRBJ2-2; D perhaps matches TRBD2 (6 bases). The germline V and J ends were trimmed by 4 bases and 5 bases, with 18 bases remaining between them. The CDR3 is made up of 16 amino acids. In germline, CDR1 is SGDLS, CDR2 YYNGEE. The CDR3 sequence: CASSTHQTSSTGELFF. In DNA form, the CDR3 reads TGTGCCAGCAGCACACATCAGACTAGTTCAACCGGGGAGCTGTTTTTT.

The chain uses TRBV7-9 and TRBJ2-5; no reliable D call. Germline V CDR1 and CDR2: SEHNR, FQNEAQ (reference sequence). The CDR3 is 11 amino acids. The V end was cut by 0 bases, the J end by 10 bases, with 6 bases between. CDR3 protein: CASSLAIDQYF. Written as DNA, the CDR3 is TGTGCCAGCAGCTTAGCAATAGACCAGTACTTC.

This chain's CDR3 is CASSNMYEQYF. In DNA form, the CDR3 reads TGTGCCAGCAGCAACATGTACGAGCAGTACTTC. The chain links TRBV4-2 to TRBJ2-7, with D unclear. V was cut by 5 bases and J by 4 bases, with 6 bases left in between. The CDR3 spans 11 residues. In germline, CDR1 is LGHNA, CDR2 YNFKEQ.

This chain links TRBV10-3 with TRBJ2-7; maybe TRBD1 (6 bases). V was shortened by 5 bases and J by 2 bases, with 19 bases between the two germline ends. Per the germline V gene, CDR1 is ENHRY and CDR2 is SYGVKD. CDR3 length: 16 amino acids. The CDR3 reads CAISSRGGSSPYEQYF. For the CDR3, the DNA is TGTGCCATCAGTTCCCGAGGGGGTAGTTCCCCCTACGAGCAGTACTTC.

With regard to this clone: One end of the junction is discordant with germline, which a read error may explain. V usage is TRBV7-7 and J usage is TRBJ2-5, with D perhaps TRBD2 (6 bases). The germline V gene encodes CDR1 SSHAT and CDR2 FNYEAQ (reference sequence). The CDR3 is 13 residues long. Here the CDR3 DNA reads TGTGCTAGCAGCAACGGGGGTTGGCAGACCCAGTACTTC. This translates into CASSNGGWQTQYF.

There are a few counts of this clone. The V and J genes are TRBV11-2 and TRBJ1-1; D call uncertain. Between the trimmed V and J ends, which lost 4 bases and 0 bases, there was a span of 12 bases. The CDR3 covers 15 residues. The germline V gene has CDR1 SGHAT and CDR2 FQNNGV. CDR3 nucleotide sequence: TGTGCCAGCAGCTGGGCGGGTTCCTTGAACACTGAAGCTTTCTTT. Protein: CASSWAGSLNTEAFF.

On this clone: This specimen includes other DNA sequences encoding the same CDR3. This chain's CDR3 is CASSPRTGTYEQYF. The CDR3 DNA is TGTGCCAGCTCACCAAGGACAGGGACTTACGAGCAGTACTTC. V is TRBV18 and J is TRBJ2-7, with 8 nucleotides matching TRBD1. The CDR3 is 14 residues long. V was pared by 2 bases and J by 4 bases, with 4 bases of the junction left unmatched. From germline, CDR1 is KGHSH and CDR2 LQKENI.

V gene TRBV28 combines with J gene TRBJ1-5; 9 nucleotides align to TRBD1. Unmatched junction bases numbered 13, after V lost 7 bases and J lost 6 bases. Germline assignment: CDR1 MDHEN and CDR2 SYDVKM. The CDR3 runs 16 residues. The CDR3 region is CASILYRDRAIQPQHF. CDR3 coding DNA: TGTGCCAGCATCTTATACCGGGACAGGGCGATTCAGCCCCAGCATTTT. Supplemented by reference TRBV28 and TRBJ1-5, the full variable domain reads DVKVTQSSRYLVKRTGEKVFLECVQDMDHENMFWYRQDPGLGLRLIYFSYDVKMKEKGDIPEGYSVSREKKERFSLILESASTNQTSMYLCASILYRDRAIQPQHFGDGTRLSIL.

This clone was seen once. V and J are TRBV7-3 and TRBJ1-2; a possible D gene is TRBD1 (5 bases). The CDR3 is 13 residues long. CDR1 and CDR2 from the germline V gene are SGHTA and FQGTGA. V was pared by 3 bases and J by 4 bases, with 9 bases between. CDR3: CASSFDSGYGYTF. CDR3 sequence (DNA): TGTGCCAGCAGCTTTGACAGCGGCTATGGCTACACCTTC.